This is a list of T cell receptor beta chains from one sample in a study of T-cell reconstitution after alpha-beta-depleted transplantation in children. Each CDR3 protein gets one entry after TCRdb re-called the PCR reads with MiXCR. Among 250,000 or so distinct CDR3 sequences listed, about 24% were seen once. This sample comprised PBMCs, mostly from graft donor cells, obtained 360 days after TCRalphabeta/CD19-depleted stem cell transplant. Receptors originate from a female patient between 2 and 15 years old who had a stem cell transplant for congenital amegakaryocytic thrombocytopenia, so the T cells may come from the graft donor. CDR3s include the opening cysteine and the closing phenylalanine or tryptophan. The D gene is left open where the match is weak. Clone size appears in some rows only: once, few, many, or a class for an expanded clone.

TGTGCCAGCAGCCAACAAATCTTAGAAAACACTGAAGCTTTCTTT,CASSQQILENTEAFF,TRBV3-1,.,15,TRBJ1-1,.
TGTGCCAGCAGTTACTCGAGCCAGGGACAGCCCCAGCATTTT,CASSYSSQGQPQHF,TRBV6-5,few,14,TRBJ1-5,.
TGTGCCAGCAGCCAGAGAATACGGGACAGGGGAGACACTGAAGCTTTCTTT,CASSQRIRDRGDTEAFF,TRBV4-2,.,17,TRBJ1-1,TRBD1
TGTGCCAGCAGTTGGAGTCCTGGCTACACCTTC,CASSWSPGYTF,TRBV6-5,.,11,TRBJ1-2,.
TGCAGCGTTGAAGGAACGACGTCTACGCTTAACAATGAGCAGTTCTTC,CSVEGTTSTLNNEQFF,TRBV29-1,.,16,TRBJ2-1,.
TGTGCCAGCAGCTTGGGGTTCCAAGAGACCCAGTACTTC,CASSLGFQETQYF,TRBV5-6,.,13,TRBJ2-5,.
TGTGCCAGCAGCTTGGCTAGCGGGGGGGAGGTTGAGCAGTTCTTC,CASSLASGGEVEQFF,TRBV11-2,.,15,TRBJ2-1,TRBD2
TGTGCCACAGGGGTTTGGGGGGCACCCCTCCACTTT,CATGVWGAPLHF,TRBV15,.,12,TRBJ1-6,.
TGTGCCAGCAGTCCCAGGGCTAAAGAGACCCAGTACTTC,CASSPRAKETQYF,TRBV7-2,few,13,TRBJ2-5,.
TGTGCCAGCAGCTCGCCCGGACTAGCGATGGGTCAGACCCCTTTT,CASSSPGLAMGQTPF,TRBV7-2,.,15,TRBJ2-3,TRBD2
TGTGCCAGCAGAGCCGGGACAGCGAACACTGAAGCTTTCTTT,CASRAGTANTEAFF,TRBV27,.,14,TRBJ1-1,TRBD1
TGTGCCAGCAGCCAACTGGGACTAGCGGGGGGCAATGAGCAGTTCTTC,CASSQLGLAGGNEQFF,TRBV12-3/TRBV12-4,few,16,TRBJ2-1,TRBD2
TGTGCCAGCAGCCAAAGAGACAGGGGGCAGTCAGATGGCTACACCTTC,CASSQRDRGQSDGYTF,TRBV4-2,once,16,TRBJ1-2,TRBD1
TGCGCCAGCAGCTTAGCGGGAAGGTCCTACACCGGGGAGCTGTTTTTT,CASSLAGRSYTGELFF,TRBV5-1,.,16,TRBJ2-2,TRBD2
TGTGCCAGCAGTTACTCTCCTGGGGGGGAGCTGTTTTTT,CASSYSPGGELFF,TRBV6-2/TRBV6-3,few,13,TRBJ2-2,.
TGTGCCATCACCCAGGGGGGGATCTTAGGTGGCTACACCTTC,CAITQGGILGGYTF,TRBV10-3,.,14,TRBJ1-2,TRBD1
TGTGCCAGCAATTTTCCGGACAGATCTTTGGAGCAGTTCTTC,CASNFPDRSLEQFF,TRBV7-9,.,14,TRBJ2-1,.
TGCGCCAGCAGCCAAGTTATGCCGACCCAGACGAAAGCCAAAAACATTCAGTACTTC,CASSQVMPTQTKAKNIQYF,TRBV4-1,few,19,TRBJ2-4,.
TGCAGTGCTAGGAGACAGGTCAACGAGCAGTACTTC,CSARRQVNEQYF,TRBV20-1,few,12,TRBJ2-7,.
TGCGCCAGCAGCCAGACGTTGACCGAGCAGTACTTC,CASSQTLTEQYF,TRBV4-1,few,12,TRBJ2-7,.
TGTGCCAGCAGCCGAACGGGCGAGAGCAATCAGCCCCAGCATTTT,CASSRTGESNQPQHF,TRBV4-2,.,15,TRBJ1-5,.
TGTGCCAGCAGAGGAAAAGGGTTCACCGGGGAGCTGTTTTTT,CASRGKGFTGELFF,TRBV2,few,14,TRBJ2-2,.
TGTGCCGGGAGGAACAGGGGAGCTAACTATGGCCACACCTTC,CAGRNRGANYGHTF,TRBV12-3/TRBV12-4,.,14,TRBJ1-2,TRBD1
TGCAGTCCGGGGACCTCCCCAACAGATACGCAGTATTTT,CSPGTSPTDTQYF,TRBV20-1,.,13,TRBJ2-3,.
TGCAGTGCTAGAGATCCACTCCGGCGGGGTTACAATGAGCAGTTCTTC,CSARDPLRRGYNEQFF,TRBV20-1,few,16,TRBJ2-1,.
TGTGCCAGCAGTTTCGGGGCTCGGGCTGAGAAGCAGTTCTTC,CASSFGARAEKQFF,TRBV28,.,14,TRBJ2-1,.
TGCGCCAGCAGCTTAGTCGGGGGCGGGAGCTCCTACGAGCAGTACTTC,CASSLVGGGSSYEQYF,TRBV5-1,.,16,TRBJ2-7,.
TGCGCCAGCAGCTTGGCTATAGGGTCTTCCTACAATGAGCAGTTCTTC,CASSLAIGSSYNEQFF,TRBV5-1,.,16,TRBJ2-1,.
TGTGCCAGCAGTCCGCCGAATTCACCCCTCCACTTT,CASSPPNSPLHF,TRBV12-3/TRBV12-4,many,12,TRBJ1-6,.
TGCAGTGCTAGTATAGCGGGAGAGGGGGAGACCCAGTACTTC,CSASIAGEGETQYF,TRBV20-1,few,14,TRBJ2-5,TRBD2
TGTGCCAGCAGTTTTCCTGAGGCTCGGGGGACTGAAGCTTTCTTT,CASSFPEARGTEAFF,TRBV28,.,15,TRBJ1-1,.
TGTGCCTGGAGTGTATCATTGGACAACCCGACCTTC,CAWSVSLDNPTF,TRBV30,.,12,TRBJ1-2,.
TGTGCCAGCAGCCCCAGGACTAGCGGGGGACGTTACAATGAGCAGTTTTTC,CASSPRTSGGRYNEQFF,TRBV3-1,.,17,TRBJ2-1,TRBD2
TGCAGCGTTGACGTGACTCAAAATGAGCAGTTCTTC,CSVDVTQNEQFF,TRBV29-1,few,12,TRBJ2-1,.
TGTGCCAGCTTCAACAGGGAAACCTACGAGCAGTACTTC,CASFNRETYEQYF,TRBV21-1,.,13,TRBJ2-7,.
TGTGCCAGCAGTCCTGACAGGGAAGTCCCCGAGCAGTACTTC,CASSPDREVPEQYF,TRBV28,.,14,TRBJ2-7,TRBD1
TGCGCCAGCAGCCAAGGTATGGCTAACTATGGCTACACCTTC,CASSQGMANYGYTF,TRBV4-3,.,14,TRBJ1-2,.